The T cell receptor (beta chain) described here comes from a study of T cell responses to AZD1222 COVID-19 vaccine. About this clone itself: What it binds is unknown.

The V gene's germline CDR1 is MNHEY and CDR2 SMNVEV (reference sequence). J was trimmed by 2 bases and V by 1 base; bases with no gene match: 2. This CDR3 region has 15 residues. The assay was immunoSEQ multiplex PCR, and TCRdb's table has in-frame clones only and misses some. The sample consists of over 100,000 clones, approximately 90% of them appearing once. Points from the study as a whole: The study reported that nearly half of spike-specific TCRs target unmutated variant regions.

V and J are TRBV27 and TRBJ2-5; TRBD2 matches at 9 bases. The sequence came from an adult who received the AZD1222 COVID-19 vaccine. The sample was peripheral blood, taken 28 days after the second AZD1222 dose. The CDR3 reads CASSLFAGGQETQYF. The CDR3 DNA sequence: TGTGCCAGCAGTTTATTTGCGGGGGGGCAAGAGACCCAGTACTTC.